This T cell receptor (beta chain) was obtained from a study of T cell repertoires in cytomegalovirus infection. Study-level information: Selected CMV epitopes included recently identified HLA-C-restricted ones as well as well-studied HLA-B-restricted ones. Both a matching HLA type and CMV infection were indicated by public TCR beta signatures.

Study-wide results and limits: Predominance within the ex vivo response was attributable to HLA-C-restricted CMV-specific TCR beta clonotypes.

Comments on this clonotype: Its antigen is not identified.

TCRdb ran MiXCR on the reads and lists one entry per CDR3 protein. Counted here are some 940,000 distinct CDR3 sequences, 31% occurring once; the ten biggest clones make up around 15%. The V gene end was trimmed by 3 bases and the J gene end by 0 bases; junction bases not matched to a gene: 12. The CDR3 contains 18 residues. Germline lookup yields CDR1 WSHSY and CDR2 SAAADI. The material was cultured CD8+ T cells from PBMCs, obtained from culture after CMV antigen stimulation. The chain couples TRBV10-2 to TRBJ1-1; 8 bases agree with TRBD1. The TCR sequence derives from a human donor in good health (CMV status not recorded). Some clones in this sample may be carry-over from other donors' samples. CDR3 region: CASSDPTGTGWMNTEAFF. In DNA, the CDR3 is TGCGCCAGCAGTGACCCAACCGGGACAGGTTGGATGAACACTGAAGCTTTCTTT.